A selection of T cell receptor beta chains follows, all from one sample in a study of OX40 agonist ivuxolimab in advanced cancers. Profiling relied on immunoSEQ multiplex PCR, and the TCRdb table lists in-frame clones only, not all of them. The profile shows about 110,000 clones, 80% to 95% of them singletons. Material: CD4+ or CD8+ T cells sorted from blood, obtained in a trial of the OX40 agonist ivuxolimab. The receptors originated from an adult with an advanced solid tumor such as melanoma, head and neck, liver or kidney cancer. CDR3s include the opening cysteine and the closing phenylalanine or tryptophan. A D gene is named only where the DNA matches it firmly. Size tells how often a clone was seen (once, few, many) or the class of an expanded clone, and some rows leave it out.

d_call j_call v_call clone_size cdr3_aa cdr3_nt
. TRBJ2-5 TRBV19 . CASRPGRLKETQYF TGTGCCAGTAGACCGGGACGCTTAAAAGAGACCCAGTACTTC
. TRBJ1-5 TRBV6-6 . CASGPDSNQPQHF TGTGCCAGCGGGCCAGATAGCAATCAGCCCCAGCATTTT
. TRBJ1-1 TRBV28 . CASSLDSNTEAFF TGTGCCAGCAGTTTAGACAGTAACACTGAAGCTTTCTTT
. TRBJ1-3 TRBV5-5 . CASTLRTGDTIYF TGTGCCAGCACCCTCAGGACCGGTGACACCATATATTTT
. TRBJ1-2 TRBV6-5 . CASSLQGGGNYGYTF TGTGCCAGCAGTTTACAGGGCGGAGGGAACTATGGCTACACCTTC
. TRBJ2-7 TRBV9 . CASSANGNEQYF TGTGCCAGCAGCGCTAATGGAAACGAGCAGTACTTC
TRBD1 TRBJ2-7 TRBV5-1 . CASSFRDRGFEQYF TGCGCCAGCAGCTTCCGGGACAGGGGGTTCGAGCAGTACTTC
. TRBJ2-7 TRBV5-1 . CASSLVRTGQYEQYF TGCGCCAGCAGCTTGGTCAGAACAGGTCAGTACGAGCAGTACTTC
. TRBJ1-6 TRBV6-4 few CASSDGFSPLHF TGTGCCAGCAGTGACGGTTTTTCACCCCTCCACTTT
. TRBJ2-7 TRBV6-5 . CASSLPPPKTEQYF TGTGCCAGCAGTCTACCTCCCCCAAAAACGGAGCAGTACTTC
. TRBJ1-3 TRBV7-9 . CASSLQSGRGSSGNTIYF TGTGCCAGCAGCTTACAGTCCGGAAGGGGAAGCTCTGGAAACACCATATATTTT
TRBD1 TRBJ1-5 TRBV19 . CAVSRTGRVEQPQHF TGTGCCGTATCCCGGACAGGGAGAGTTGAACAGCCCCAGCATTTT
TRBD1 TRBJ1-4 TRBV2 . CASSETGALNEKLFF TGTGCCAGCAGTGAAACAGGGGCCCTTAATGAAAAACTGTTTTTT
. TRBJ2-2 TRBV28 . CASNTGPPNTGELFF TGTGCCAGCAACACAGGCCCGCCGAACACCGGGGAGCTGTTTTTT
TRBD2 TRBJ2-7 TRBV7-9 . CASGLAGSSYEQYF TGTGCCAGCGGACTAGCGGGTAGCTCCTACGAGCAGTACTTC
TRBD2 TRBJ2-3 TRBV10-3 . CAISESIAGFTDTQYF TGTGCCATCAGTGAGTCTATAGCGGGATTCACAGATACGCAGTATTTT
TRBD1 TRBJ2-6 TRBV30 . CARSPGQGSFPSGANVLTF TGTGCCAGGAGCCCGGGACAGGGGTCTTTCCCCTCTGGGGCCAACGTCCTGACTTTC
. TRBJ2-3 TRBV19 once CASSIMDPRTDTQYF TGTGCCAGTAGTATTATGGACCCGAGGACAGATACGCAGTATTTT
TRBD2 TRBJ2-3 TRBV28 few CASTFGGGTTDTQYF TGTGCTTCCACGTTCGGGGGGGGAACCACAGATACGCAGTATTTT